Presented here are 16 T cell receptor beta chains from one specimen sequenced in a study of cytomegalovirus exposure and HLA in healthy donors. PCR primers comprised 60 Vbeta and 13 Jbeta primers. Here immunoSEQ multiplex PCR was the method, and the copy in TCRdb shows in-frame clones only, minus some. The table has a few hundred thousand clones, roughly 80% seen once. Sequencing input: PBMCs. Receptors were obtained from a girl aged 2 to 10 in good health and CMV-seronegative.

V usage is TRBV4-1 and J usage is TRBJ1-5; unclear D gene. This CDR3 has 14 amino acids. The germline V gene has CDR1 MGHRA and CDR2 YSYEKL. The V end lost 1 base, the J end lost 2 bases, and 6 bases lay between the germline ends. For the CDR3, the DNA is TGCGCCAGCAGCCAAGTCACTCGCAATCAGCCCCAGCATTTT. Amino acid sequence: CASSQVTRNQPQHF.

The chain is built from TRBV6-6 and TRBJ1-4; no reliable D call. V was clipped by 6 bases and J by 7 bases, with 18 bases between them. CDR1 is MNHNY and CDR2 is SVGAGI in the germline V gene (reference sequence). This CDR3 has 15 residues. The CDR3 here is CASSIGGGRTEKLFF. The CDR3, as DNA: TGTGCCAGCAGCATCGGTGGAGGGCGGACTGAAAAACTGTTTTTT.

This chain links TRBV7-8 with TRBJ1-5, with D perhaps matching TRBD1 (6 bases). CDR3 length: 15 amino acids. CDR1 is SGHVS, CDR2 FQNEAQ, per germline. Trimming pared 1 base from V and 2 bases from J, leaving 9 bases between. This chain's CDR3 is CASSLGQVRNQPQHF. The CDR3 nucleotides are TGTGCCAGCAGCTTAGGACAGGTACGCAATCAGCCCCAGCATTTT.

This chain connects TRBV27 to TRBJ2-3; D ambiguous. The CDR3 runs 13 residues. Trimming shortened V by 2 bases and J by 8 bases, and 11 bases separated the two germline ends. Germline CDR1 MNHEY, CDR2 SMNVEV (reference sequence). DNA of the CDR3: TGTGCCAGCAGTTTACCTCATGGCGGTACGCAGTATTTT. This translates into CASSLPHGGTQYF.

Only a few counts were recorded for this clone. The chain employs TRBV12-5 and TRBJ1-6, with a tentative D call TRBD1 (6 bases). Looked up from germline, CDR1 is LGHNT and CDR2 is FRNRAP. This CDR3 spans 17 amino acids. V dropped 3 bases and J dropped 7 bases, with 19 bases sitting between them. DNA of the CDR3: TGTGCTAGTGGTTTCGCCTTCAGGGGCTCGGGGAATTCACCCCTCCACTTT. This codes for CASGFAFRGSGNSPLHF.

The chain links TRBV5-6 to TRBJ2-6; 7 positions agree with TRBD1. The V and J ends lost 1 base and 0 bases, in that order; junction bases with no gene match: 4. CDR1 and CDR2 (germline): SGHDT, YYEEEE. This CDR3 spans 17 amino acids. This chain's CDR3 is CASSLSYRGSGANVLTF. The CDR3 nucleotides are TGTGCCAGCAGCTTGTCCTACAGGGGCTCTGGGGCCAACGTCCTGACTTTC.

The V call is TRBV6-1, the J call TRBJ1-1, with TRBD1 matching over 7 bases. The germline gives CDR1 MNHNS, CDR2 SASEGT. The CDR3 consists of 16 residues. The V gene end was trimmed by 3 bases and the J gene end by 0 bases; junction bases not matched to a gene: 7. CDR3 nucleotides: TGTGCCAGCAGTGATGACAGGGACAGCATGAACACTGAAGCTTTCTTT. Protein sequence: CASSDDRDSMNTEAFF.

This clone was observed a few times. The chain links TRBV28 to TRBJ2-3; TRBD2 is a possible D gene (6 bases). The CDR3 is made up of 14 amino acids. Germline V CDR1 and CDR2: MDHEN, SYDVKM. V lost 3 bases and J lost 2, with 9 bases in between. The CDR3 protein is CASSFRGTTDTQYF. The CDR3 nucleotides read TGTGCCAGCAGTTTTCGGGGGACCACAGATACGCAGTATTTT.

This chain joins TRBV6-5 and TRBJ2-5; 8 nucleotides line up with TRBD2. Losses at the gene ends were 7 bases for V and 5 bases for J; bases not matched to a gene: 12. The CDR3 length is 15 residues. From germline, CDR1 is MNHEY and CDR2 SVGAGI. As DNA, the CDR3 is TGTGCCAGCACACCCAGCGGGGGAGTAGGGGAGACCCAGTACTTC. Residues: CASTPSGGVGETQYF.

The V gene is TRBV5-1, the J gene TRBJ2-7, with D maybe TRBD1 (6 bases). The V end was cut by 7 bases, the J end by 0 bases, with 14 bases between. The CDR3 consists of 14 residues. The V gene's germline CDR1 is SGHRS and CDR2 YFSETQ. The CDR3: CASRPRDNSYEQYF. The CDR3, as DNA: TGCGCCAGCCGCCCACGGGACAACTCCTACGAGCAGTACTTC.

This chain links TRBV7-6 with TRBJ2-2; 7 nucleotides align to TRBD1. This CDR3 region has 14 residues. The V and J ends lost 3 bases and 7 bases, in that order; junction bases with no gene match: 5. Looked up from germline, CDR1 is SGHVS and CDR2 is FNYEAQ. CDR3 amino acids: CASSFVTGVGELFF. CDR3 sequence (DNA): TGTGCCAGCAGCTTTGTAACAGGGGTCGGGGAGCTGTTTTTT.

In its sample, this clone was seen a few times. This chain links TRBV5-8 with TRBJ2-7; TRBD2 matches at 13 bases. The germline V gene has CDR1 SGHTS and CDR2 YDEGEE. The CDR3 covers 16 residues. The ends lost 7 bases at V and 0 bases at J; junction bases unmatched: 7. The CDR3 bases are TGTGCCAGCGGCGGGACTAGCGGGGCTATCTCCTACGAGCAGTACTTC. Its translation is CASGGTSGAISYEQYF.

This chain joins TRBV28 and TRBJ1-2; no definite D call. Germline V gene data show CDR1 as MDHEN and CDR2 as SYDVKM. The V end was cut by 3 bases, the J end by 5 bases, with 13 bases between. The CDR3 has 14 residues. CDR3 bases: TGTGCCAGCAGTTTGGGAGGGATTGGGTATGGCTACACCTTC. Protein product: CASSLGGIGYGYTF.

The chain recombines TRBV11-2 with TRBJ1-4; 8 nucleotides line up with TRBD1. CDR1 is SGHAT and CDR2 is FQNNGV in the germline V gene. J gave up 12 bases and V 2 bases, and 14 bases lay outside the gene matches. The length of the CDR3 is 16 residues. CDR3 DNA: TGTGCCAGCAGCTTACCAGTCGGAGGGACAGGTCTTCAACTGTTTTTT. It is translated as CASSLPVGGTGLQLFF. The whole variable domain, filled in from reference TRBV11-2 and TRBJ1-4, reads EAGVAQSPRYKIIEKRQSVAFWCNPISGHATLYWYQQILGQGPKLLIQFQNNGVVDDSQLPKDRFSAERLKGVDSTLKIQPAKLEDSAVYLCASSLPVGGTGLQLFFGSGTQLSVL.

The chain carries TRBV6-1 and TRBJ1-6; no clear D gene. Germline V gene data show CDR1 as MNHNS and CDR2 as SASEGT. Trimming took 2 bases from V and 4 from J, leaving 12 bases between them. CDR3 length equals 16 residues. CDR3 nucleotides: TGTGCCAGCAGTGAAAGTTCGAGATGGTATAATTCACCCCTCCACTTT. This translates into CASSESSRWYNSPLHF.

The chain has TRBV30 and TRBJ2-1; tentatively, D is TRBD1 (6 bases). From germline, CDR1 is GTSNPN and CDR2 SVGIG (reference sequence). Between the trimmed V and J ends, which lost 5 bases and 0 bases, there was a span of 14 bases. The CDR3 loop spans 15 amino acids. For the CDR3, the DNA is TGTGCCTGGTCCCGACAGGTTAGCTCCTACAATGAGCAGTTCTTC. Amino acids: CAWSRQVSSYNEQFF.